A single sample gave rise to the 25 T cell receptor beta chains below, sequenced in a study of CD8+CD57+ T cells in acquired aplastic anemia. According to the study, genomic DNA was the template for TCR beta VDJ and CDR3 profiling. Each CDR3 protein gets one entry after TCRdb re-called the reads with MiXCR. The sample has 100,000 to 150,000 distinct CDR3 sequences, 40% to 45% seen once. The sample consisted of sorted CD4+, CD8+, or CD8+CD57+ T cells (not recorded which) from PBMCs. The receptor set was obtained from a human donor in good health, serving as a control.

The chain is built from TRBV2 and TRBJ1-2; D call uncertain. The CDR3 is made up of 13 amino acids. The germline V and J ends were trimmed by 5 bases and 3 bases, with 10 bases remaining between them. CDR1 and CDR2 from the germline V gene are SNHLY and FYNNEI. The chain's CDR3 is CASSCERDYGYTF. The CDR3 nucleotides read TGTGCCAGCAGTTGCGAAAGGGACTATGGCTACACCTTC.

The chain employs TRBV9 and TRBJ2-5; unclear D gene. The CDR3 runs to 14 residues. The germline V gene encodes CDR1 SGDLS and CDR2 YYNGEE. Trimming shortened V by 4 bases and J by 3 bases, and 13 bases separated the two germline ends. CDR3 nucleotides: TGTGCCAGCAGCATCGGGTTGGGCGAAGAGACCCAGTACTTC. Encoded protein: CASSIGLGEETQYF. The full variable domain, with the rest looked up from reference TRBV9 and TRBJ2-5, is DSGVTQTPKHLITATGQRVTLRCSPRSGDLSVYWYQQSLDQGLQFLIQYYNGEERAKGNILERFSAQQFPDLHSELNLSSLELGDSALYFCASSIGLGEETQYFGPGTRLLVL.

The CDR3 DNA reads as TGCGCCAGCAGTGAGTATGGTAGGGGTGAAGCTTTCTTT. Protein: CASSEYGRGEAFF. This chain joins TRBV10-2 and TRBJ1-1; D perhaps matches TRBD1 (5 bases). This CDR3 comprises 13 residues. The V gene's germline CDR1 is WSHSY and CDR2 SAAADI. V lost 1 base and J 7 bases, leaving 10 bases between the germline ends.

This clonotype has ten or more counts. The chain links TRBV2 to TRBJ1-1; D not certain. This CDR3 is built from 14 residues. V was pared by 6 bases and J by 0 bases, with 11 bases between. Germline V gene sequence: CDR1 SNHLY, CDR2 FYNNEI. CDR3 sequence (DNA): TGTGCCAGCAGCACCAAACAATTGAACACTGAAGCTTTCTTT. Amino acid sequence: CASSTKQLNTEAFF.

This clonotype was seen many times. The chain has TRBV2 and TRBJ1-6; no definite D call. V lost 4 bases and J 7 bases, leaving 11 bases between the germline ends. This CDR3 region has 14 residues. Germline V gene sequence: CDR1 SNHLY, CDR2 FYNNEI. CDR3 sequence (DNA): TGTGCCAGCAGTGGTCTGGGGTTCAATTCACCCCTCCACTTT. Translated, it gives CASSGLGFNSPLHF.

This clonotype was seen a single time. With a much larger clone just one base away, this may be a read error. The chain has TRBV20-1 and TRBJ1-4; D unclear. The CDR3 runs to 13 residues. V was pared by 6 bases and J by 8 bases, with 16 bases between. Per the germline V gene, CDR1 is DFQATT and CDR2 is SNEGSKA (reference sequence). The chain's CDR3 is CSAIITIGEKLFF. In DNA form, the CDR3 reads TGCAGTGCAATAATCACTATAGGGGAAAAACTGTTTTTT.

The sample holds many counts of this clonotype. The gene calls are TRBV20-1 and TRBJ2-1; D is perhaps TRBD1 (5 bases). The CDR3 has 14 amino acids. V gave up 6 bases and J gave up 8 bases, with 20 bases separating them. Germline-derived CDR1 and CDR2 are DFQATT and SNEGSKA (reference sequence). The CDR3 DNA is TGCAGTGCGCCCTTTGGGGCTGGCCAGTATGAGCAGTTCTTC. Translation gives CSAPFGAGQYEQFF.

With regard to this clonotype: This may come from a read error, since a much larger clone is one base off. This chain connects TRBV11-1 to TRBJ2-1; no firm D call. The V end lost 1 base, the J end lost 9 bases, and 13 bases lay between the germline ends. The length of the CDR3 is 14 residues. Germline V gene sequence: CDR1 SGHAT, CDR2 FQDESV (reference sequence). In DNA form, the CDR3 reads TGTGCCAGCAGCTTAGACGAAGCTCTCGTTGAGCAGTTCTTC. This sequence encodes CASSLDEALVEQFF.

This sequence joins TRBV5-6 and TRBJ1-2; perhaps TRBD1 as D (6 bases). The germline V and J ends were trimmed by 2 bases and 3 bases, with 11 bases remaining between them. The length of the CDR3 is 14 residues. Germline CDR1 and CDR2: SGHDT and YYEEEE. The CDR3 loop reads CASSLQGSDYGYTF. The CDR3 nucleotides are TGTGCCAGCAGCTTACAGGGATCTGACTATGGCTACACCTTC.

There are many counts of this clonotype. The genes are TRBV4-1 and TRBJ1-2; D gene ambiguous. This CDR3 region has 15 residues. Trimming left V 1 base short and J 4 bases short, with 13 bases between. CDR1 and CDR2 from the germline V gene are MGHRA and YSYEKL. DNA for the CDR3: TGCGCCAGCAGCCAAGGAGGGTACTATGGCTATGGCTACACCTTC. This codes for CASSQGGYYGYGYTF.

Ten or more counts support this clonotype. This rearrangement joins TRBV20-1 to TRBJ1-1; 7 bases align to TRBD1. V lost 1 base and J lost 8; bases outside the gene matches: 1. Germline CDR1 DFQATT, CDR2 SNEGSKA (reference sequence). This CDR3 region has 11 residues. DNA of the CDR3: TGCAGTGCTAGAGTACAGGGGGAAGCTTTCTTT. It specifies CSARVQGEAFF.

V usage is TRBV4-1 and J usage is TRBJ1-2; 7 bases map to TRBD1. Germline-derived CDR1 and CDR2 are MGHRA and YSYEKL. The J segment lost 0 bases and the V segment lost 1 base, leaving 11 bases of the junction unmatched. The CDR3 totals 18 residues. CDR3 DNA: TGCGCCAGCAGCCAAGGGGGAAGGACAGGACTTTCTAACTATGGCTACACCTTC. Amino acid sequence: CASSQGGRTGLSNYGYTF.

Concerning this clonotype: Being one base from a much bigger clone, this may be a read error. The chain carries TRBV20-1 and TRBJ1-4, with D possibly matching TRBD1 (6 bases). Germline V CDR1 and CDR2: DFQATT, SNEGSKA (reference sequence). Trimming cost V 0 bases and J 7 bases, with 21 bases left between them. The CDR3 is 17 amino acids. CDR3 sequence reads: CSARERQAGGLSEKLFF. CDR3 DNA: TGCAGTGCTAGAGAGCGACAGGCCGGAGGGCTAAGTGAAAAACTGTTTTTT.

This clonotype was seen ten or more times. This chain joins TRBV25-1 and TRBJ1-1; 7 nucleotides agree with TRBD1. Germline CDR1 is MGHDK and CDR2 is SYGVNS. After removal of 6 bases from V and 1 base from J, the junction contained 8 bases not matched to a gene. The CDR3 contains 15 residues. CDR3 residues: CASSQTGIENTEAFF. For the CDR3, the DNA is TGTGCCAGCAGCCAGACAGGGATTGAGAACACTGAAGCTTTCTTT. The complete variable domain, with remaining parts taken from reference TRBV25-1 and TRBJ1-1, reads EADIYQTPRYLVIGTGKKITLECSQTMGHDKMYWYQQDPGMELHLIHYSYGVNSTEKGDLSSESTVSRIRTEHFPLTLESARPSHTSQYLCASSQTGIENTEAFFGQGTRLTVV.

This clonotype was recorded at least ten times. J is TRBJ2-1 and V is TRBV5-1; D gene uncertain. The germline gives CDR1 SGHRS, CDR2 YFSETQ. The CDR3 has 15 amino acids. V shed 1 base and J shed 3 bases, with 11 bases lying between them. Here the CDR3 reads CASSLSAAFYNEQFF. CDR3 sequence (DNA): TGCGCCAGCAGCTTGTCGGCTGCATTCTACAATGAGCAGTTCTTC.

This clonotype was seen ten or more times. J is TRBJ2-7 and V is TRBV24-1, with 7 nucleotides matching TRBD1. V was clipped by 4 bases and J by 3 bases; unmatched bases: 8. The CDR3 has 15 amino acids. Germline V gives CDR1 KGHDR, CDR2 SFDVKD. The CDR3 is CATSDSQTGIYEQYF. CDR3 bases: TGTGCCACCAGTGACAGCCAGACAGGGATCTACGAGCAGTACTTC.

This chain connects TRBV9 to TRBJ1-6, with D tentatively TRBD1 (5 bases). The CDR3 totals 14 residues. V lost 0 bases and J lost 6, with 7 bases in between. Germline-derived CDR1 and CDR2 are SGDLS and YYNGEE. The CDR3 DNA reads as TGTGCCAGCAGCGTAGGACAGCCTAATTCACCCCTCCACTTT. It is translated as CASSVGQPNSPLHF.

The chain couples TRBV15 to TRBJ1-5, with 8 bases aligning to TRBD1. This CDR3 contains 14 residues. Germline V CDR1 and CDR2: LNHNV, YYDKDF (reference sequence). V lost 5 bases and J lost 7; bases outside the gene matches: 7. The CDR3: CATSPGQGWQPQHF. The CDR3, as DNA: TGTGCCACCAGCCCTGGACAGGGATGGCAGCCCCAGCATTTT. Looking up the rest from reference TRBV15 and TRBJ1-5 gives the full variable domain: DAMVIQNPRYQVTQFGKPVTLSCSQTLNHNVMYWYQQKSSQAPKLLFHYYDKDFNNEADTPDNFQSRRPNTSFCFLDIRSPGLGDTAMYLCATSPGQGWQPQHFGDGTRLSIL.

This chain links TRBV10-3 with TRBJ2-3, with 11 bases matching TRBD2. Germline V gene sequence: CDR1 ENHRY, CDR2 SYGVKD. The V gene end was trimmed by 10 bases and the J gene end by 8 bases; junction bases not matched to a gene: 8. CDR3 length: 13 amino acids. CDR3: CATTSGGSGTQYF. The CDR3, as DNA: TGTGCCACCACTAGCGGGGGATCAGGTACGCAGTATTTT.

This clonotype was found many times. The V and J genes are TRBV30 and TRBJ2-1; TRBD1 matches at 8 bases. Per germline, CDR1 GTSNPN and CDR2 SVGIG (reference sequence). This CDR3 contains 11 residues. With 2 bases clipped from V and 12 bases from J, the junction kept 3 bases outside the gene matches. Written as DNA, the CDR3 is TGTGCCTGGAGTCTAGGGACAGGGCAGTTCTTC. Encoded protein: CAWSLGTGQFF.

V is TRBV11-3 and J is TRBJ2-5, with D perhaps TRBD2 (5 bases). Germline CDR1 is SGHNT and CDR2 is YENEEA. Trimming removed 4 bases from V and 7 bases from J, with 25 bases in between. The CDR3 is 17 residues long. CDR3 bases: TGTGCCAGCAGCTCCCGGGTGGCGGGTTCGGAAGGAGGGACCCAGTACTTC. This translates into CASSSRVAGSEGGTQYF.

This clonotype was detected many times. Written as DNA, the CDR3 is TGCAGTGCTAGTAGGTGGGGTCAGCCCCAGCATTTT. Protein sequence: CSASRWGQPQHF. The gene calls are TRBV20-1 and TRBJ1-5; D remains unclear. The CDR3 covers 12 residues. The germline CDR1 and CDR2 sequences are DFQATT and SNEGSKA (reference sequence). Trimming took off 3 bases at V and 6 bases at J, with 9 bases between the two ends.

This clonotype was recorded many times. The genes are TRBV2 and TRBJ2-1; TRBD2 is a possible D gene (5 bases). With 8 bases removed from V and 0 bases from J, the gap between germline ends came to 14 bases. The CDR3 covers 15 residues. In germline, CDR1 is SNHLY, CDR2 FYNNEI. The CDR3 nucleotides read TGTGCCAGCGGACGGCGGGCGGGCTCCTACAATGAGCAGTTCTTC. Protein sequence: CASGRRAGSYNEQFF.

This clonotype was detected ten times or more. The chain's CDR3 is CATRDTGYSPLHF. CDR3 sequence (DNA): TGTGCCACCCGGGACACCGGATATTCACCCCTCCACTTT. V is TRBV2 and J is TRBJ1-6, with a weak D call TRBD1 (6 bases). Germline values: CDR1 SNHLY, CDR2 FYNNEI. The V end lost 10 bases, the J end lost 8 bases, and 15 bases lay between the germline ends. CDR3 size: 13 residues.

The chain recombines TRBV20-1 with TRBJ2-7, with 7 bases identical to TRBD1. Germline lookup yields CDR1 DFQATT and CDR2 SNEGSKA (reference sequence). The CDR3 length is 11 residues. Losses at the gene ends were 6 bases for V and 5 bases for J; bases not matched to a gene: 4. CDR3: CSAEGADEQYV. The CDR3 coding sequence is TGCAGTGCCGAGGGGGCTGACGAGCAGTACGTC.